The T cell receptor beta chain under discussion was sequenced for a study of control samples from healthy donors and cancer patients. This clone was recorded a few times. This CDR3 is also generated by other DNA sequences in the sample. V lost 1 base to trimming and J lost 0 bases, with 7 bases between them. CDR1 and CDR2 (germline): LNHDA, SQIVND (reference sequence). CDR3 length equals 15 residues. Repertoires were generated with immunoSEQ multiplex PCR, while TCRdb's copy carries only in-frame clones and drops some. The sample has over 75,000 clones, roughly 78% seen once. V usage is TRBV19 and J usage is TRBJ1-5; D remains unclear. The source material was blood. This receptor was identified in a man aged 55 to 70 in good health. The CDR3 here is CASSIGPYSNQPQHF. The CDR3 DNA follows: TGTGCCAGTAGTATAGGACCCTATAGCAATCAGCCCCAGCATTTT.